These T cell receptor beta chains were read from a single sample in a study of T cell changes during pregnancy in multiple sclerosis. TCRdb's copy holds only in-frame clones and misses some; the assay was immunoSEQ multiplex PCR. The table records 70,000 to 95,000 clones, 85% to 95% of them present only once. The specimen was peripheral blood, collected in the first trimester of pregnancy. The source is a female donor with multiple sclerosis, enrolled in a pregnancy study. Each CDR3 is given with its conserved first and last residue. The D gene is left open where the match is weak. For some rows the clone size is stated as once, few or many, or as a class when expanded; others skip it.

J | D | size | V | DNA | CDR3
TRBJ2-3 | - | - | TRBV5-6 | TGTGCCAGCAGCTTTGGAGGCACAGATACGCAGTATTTT | CASSFGGTDTQYF
TRBJ2-7 | - | - | TRBV6-1 | TGTGCCAGCAGTGTACGGGGGTATTCCTACGAGCAGTACTTC | CASSVRGYSYEQYF
TRBJ1-4 | - | - | TRBV6-1 | TGTGCCAGCAGTGAAGTTGTGGCTTCTAATGAAAAACTGTTTTTT | CASSEVVASNEKLFF
TRBJ1-5 | - | - | TRBV5-4 | TGTGCCAGCAGCACGCATACAGGAGAGCCCCAGCATTTT | CASSTHTGEPQHF
TRBJ2-5 | - | - | TRBV7-6 | TGTGCCAGCAGCTTCCTCCAAGAGACCCAGTACTTC | CASSFLQETQYF
TRBJ1-3 | TRBD1 | once | TRBV5-1 | TGCGCCAGCAGCCTTCCGGGACAGGGGGCAACCATATATTTT | CASSLPGQGATIYF
TRBJ1-1 | - | - | TRBV10-2 | TGCGCCAGCAGTGAGTACAGTTTGAACACTGAAGCTTTCTTT | CASSEYSLNTEAFF
TRBJ1-6 | - | - | TRBV6-1 | TGTGCCACGAGACAGAGGAGCTCCTATAATTCACCCCTCCACTTT | CATRQRSSYNSPLHF
TRBJ2-7 | TRBD2 | - | TRBV27 | TGTGCCAGCAGTTTGTTCGGGGGGAAAAGCTACGAGCAGTACTTC | CASSLFGGKSYEQYF
TRBJ2-7 | - | - | TRBV5-8 | TGTGCCAGCAGCTTCCGCTACGAGCAGTACTTC | CASSFRYEQYF
TRBJ2-5 | - | - | TRBV19 | TGTGCCAGTAGCAGGGGGGTAGAGACCCAGTACTTC | CASSRGVETQYF
TRBJ2-1 | TRBD2 | - | TRBV4-2 | TGTGCCAGCAGCCAAGATTCTAGCGGGCCCTACAATGAGCAGTTCTTC | CASSQDSSGPYNEQFF
TRBJ2-7 | TRBD2 | - | TRBV10-2 | TGCGCCAGCAGTGGGACTAGAAAATCGGCTGGATACGAGCAGTACTTC | CASSGTRKSAGYEQYF
TRBJ1-6 | - | few | TRBV6-1 | TGTGCCAGCAGTGAAAACAGCCCTTCACCCCTCCACTTT | CASSENSPSPLHF
TRBJ1-2 | - | - | TRBV9 | TGTGCCAGCAGCGCACCTAGGAGTTCCTATGGCTACACCTTC | CASSAPRSSYGYTF
TRBJ2-7 | TRBD1 | - | TRBV5-1 | TGCGCCAGCAGGCCTAACAGGGGGCACGAGCAGTACTTC | CASRPNRGHEQYF
TRBJ2-5 | TRBD2 | - | TRBV5-4 | TGTGCCAGCAGCCCCTGGAGTAGCGGGGGCCAAGAGACCCAGTACTTC | CASSPWSSGGQETQYF